This TCR beta chain stems from a study of T cells in Graves' hyperthyroidism and ophthalmopathy (dated by TCRdb to between 2018 and 2021). At the level of the whole study: Peripheral blood samples were taken at the time of initial diagnosis, prior to any treatment. A discovery cohort of about 100 patients, roughly 40 with Graves' ophthalmopathy and over 55 with stable Graves' hyperthyroidism, was used to find distinguishing TCR V-J signatures. The roughly 94 discovery patients were randomly split 7:3 into training and test sets. In addition, the study compared T-cell repertoires in thyroid tissue and in blood from roughly 6 Graves' hyperthyroidism patients. Whether ophthalmopathy could be predicted prospectively was tested in an independent validation cohort made up of under 20 hyperthyroidism patients plus 17 patients who later progressed to ophthalmopathy. Following sampling, methimazole starting at 30 mg daily was given to hyperthyroidism patients, and high-dose intravenous methylprednisolone was given to ophthalmopathy patients. The paper reports TCR Vbeta CDR3 sequencing of about 140 peripheral blood samples: over 40 ophthalmopathy, 70 to 85 hyperthyroidism and approximately 17 progressor patients.

Ophthalmopathy patients had moderately to severely active disease, with a Clinical Activity Score of 3 or more, a NOSPECS grade of 4 or more, and a disease duration of less than 3 months. Any patient with an uncontrolled infection, another autoimmune disease, pregnancy or lactation was excluded. Clinical symptoms, serum thyroxine and TRAb, thyroid ultrasound, and orbital computed tomography formed the basis for the diagnoses. PBMCs were isolated from more than 8 ml of fresh peripheral blood by Ficoll-Paque density gradient centrifugation. Trizol reagent was used to extract total RNA, and RNA quality was then checked on an Agilent 2100 Bioanalyzer. Ten or more counts support this clonotype. Its antigen specificity is not known. No clone much larger than this one lies a single base away; base qualities are absent. The TCR beta CDR3 regions were amplified from RNA transcripts. The first round of RT-PCR for the TCR CDR3 was performed with the HTBI primer set and the Qiagen OneStep RT-PCR kit. The libraries were constructed in a second round of multiplex PCR and then size-selected and purified. The libraries were sequenced on an Illumina HiSeq2000 using paired-end 100 bp reads. As for how the authors treated the data: Raw data were processed with SOAPnuke, discarding reads with adapters, uncalled bases, mean Phred below 15, or no exact constant-primer or identifier match. High-quality paired reads were merged with COPE v1.2.5, and unique nucleotide sequences were defined as clonotypes. MiTCR v1.1 was used to align clonotypes to the IMGT TRBV, TRBD and TRBJ reference segments. Only V-J combinations with frequency above 0.0001, covering about 99% of repertoires, were analysed. The TCS score was defined as the ratio of F50 (clonal expansion) to E x V (chaos), calculated using BLOSUM62-based TCRdist between CDR3 peptides within each V-J. Welch's t-statistics and random forest reduced roughly 500 V-J features to about 13, which were used in a naive Bayes classifier (R e1071). The raw public data were reprocessed by TCRdb itself: fastp quality trimming at Q25, MiXCR clonotype calling, in-frame beta chains only. Rows with one shared CDR3 protein collapse into an entry with the most common genes and DNA. The V and J calls here are based on TCRdb, not the publication. In all, the sample holds a few hundred thousand distinct CDR3 sequences, and roughly 15% of those were seen once. Of the sample, roughly 3% falls within the top ten clones.

Findings and caveats that apply to the study as a whole: In validation, the model predicted progression to ophthalmopathy a median of about 5.9 months before onset, with roughly 70% sensitivity and around 76% specificity. Sample size was not statistically predetermined, and blinding of investigators to group allocation was not performed. Most expanded thyroid clonotypes (frequency above 0.001) were also found in blood, which suggests that blood repertoires may mirror thyroid immune responses. A 13 V-J signature model separated ophthalmopathy from stable hyperthyroidism, with around 91% sensitivity and just under 84% specificity in cross-validation and 80%/75% in testing.

The source is a woman in her forties with Graves' ophthalmopathy. The sample taken for sequencing was blood.

The CDR3 region has the sequence CASSDKQWVDTEAFF. The sequence in DNA is TGTGCCAGCAGCGACAAGCAGTGGGTGGACACTGAAGCTTTCTTT. The rearranged segments are TRBV2 and TRBJ1-1; a confident D gene designation cannot be given. The germline V gene encodes CDR1 SNHLY and CDR2 FYNNEI. From cysteine to phenylalanine, the CDR3 is 15 amino acids long. The DNA shown is the 45-base CDR3, in frame from base 1. Deletion took 6 bases off V and 3 bases off J, with a span of 17 bases between the germline ends.